The 26 T cell receptor beta chains below all came from one sample that was sequenced in a study of cytomegalovirus exposure and HLA in healthy donors. PCR employed 60 Vbeta and 13 Jbeta primers. TCRdb's copy holds only in-frame clones and misses some; the assay was immunoSEQ multiplex PCR. Here the sample spans around 99,000 clones, approximately 80% being singletons. Sequencing input: PBMCs. These receptors originate from a woman aged 25 to 39 in good health and CMV-seronegative.

The sample holds a few counts of this clone. The genes are TRBV7-8 and TRBJ2-3; 9 bases line up with TRBD2. Trimming cost V 5 bases and J 3 bases; bases outside gene matches: 12. CDR1 SGHVS and CDR2 FQNEAQ come from the germline V gene. The CDR3 is 17 residues long. The CDR3 DNA reads TGTGCCAGCAGCCTATACCGGTCTAGCGGGATTACAGATACGCAGTATTTT. Translating it yields CASSLYRSSGITDTQYF.

CDR3 region: CASRIAGNTEAFF. The CDR3 region has the DNA TGTGCCAGTAGAATTGCAGGGAACACTGAAGCTTTCTTT. The rearrangement links TRBV19 to TRBJ1-1, with unresolved D. Trimming removed 6 bases at V and 1 base at J, with 9 bases between. The germline CDR1 and CDR2 sequences are LNHDA and SQIVND (reference sequence). This CDR3 contains 13 residues. Full variable domain (outside the CDR3, taken from reference TRBV19 and TRBJ1-1): DGGITQSPKYLFRKEGQNVTLSCEQNLNHDAMYWYRQDPGQGLRLIYYSQIVNDFQKGDIAEGYSVSREKKESFPLTVTSAQKNPTAFYLCASRIAGNTEAFFGQGTRLTVV.

The V and J genes are TRBV5-6 and TRBJ2-1; 7 bases agree with TRBD2. Germline-derived CDR1 and CDR2 are SGHDT and YYEEEE. Germline trimming cut 3 bases from V and 2 bases from J; bases unmatched to any gene: 2. The CDR3 is 14 residues long. CDR3 protein: CASSYRGAYNEQFF. Here the CDR3 DNA reads TGTGCCAGCAGCTACCGGGGGGCCTACAATGAGCAGTTCTTC.

V is TRBV5-4 and J is TRBJ2-1; 11 nucleotides line up with TRBD2. The CDR3 extends over 16 amino acids. Germline CDR1 is SGHNT and CDR2 is YYREEE (reference sequence). V lost 4 bases and J lost 4; bases outside the gene matches: 7. The CDR3 DNA sequence: TGTGCCAGCAGCGGAGGGACTAGCGGAAAATACAATGAGCAGTTCTTC. Its protein product is CASSGGTSGKYNEQFF.

The chain employs TRBV4-3 and TRBJ2-3; 10 bases are a match to TRBD2. Trimming at V came to 3 bases and at J to 6 bases, leaving 9 bases not matched to a gene. CDR1 and CDR2 (germline): LGHNA, YSLEER. This CDR3 is built from 16 residues. The CDR3 region has the DNA TGCGCCAGCAGCCAGGGTAGACTAGCGGGTTGGGATACGCAGTATTTT. Protein sequence: CASSQGRLAGWDTQYF.

This sequence joins TRBV4-2 and TRBJ2-7; weak D call: TRBD1 (7 bases). V lost 1 base and J 3 bases, leaving 13 bases between the germline ends. This CDR3 has 15 amino acids. Germline CDR1 and CDR2: LGHNA and YNFKEQ. CDR3 in amino acids: CASSQAGGTLYEQYF. DNA of the CDR3: TGTGCCAGCAGCCAAGCAGGGGGGACTCTCTACGAGCAGTACTTC.

This chain links TRBV28 with TRBJ2-1; D is perhaps TRBD2 (6 bases). Germline assignment: CDR1 MDHEN and CDR2 SYDVKM. This CDR3 is built from 15 residues. The germline V and J ends were trimmed by 8 bases and 2 bases, with 16 bases remaining between them. The CDR3, as DNA: TGTGCCAGCTCCCCCCGGGACTCAACCTACAATGAGCAGTTCTTC. Its translation: CASSPRDSTYNEQFF.

This chain connects TRBV11-3 to TRBJ2-2; tentative D call: TRBD2 (5 bases). V lost 3 bases and J lost 4, with 18 bases in between. Germline V gives CDR1 SGHNT, CDR2 YENEEA. This CDR3 is built from 17 residues. CDR3 coding DNA: TGTGCCAGCAGCTTGAGAAGTGGGAGCTCTGGCACCGGGGAGCTGTTTTTT. Its protein is CASSLRSGSSGTGELFF.

V is TRBV2 and J is TRBJ2-1, with a tentative D call TRBD2 (5 bases). CDR1 is SNHLY and CDR2 is FYNNEI in the germline V gene. Trimming removed 8 bases from V and 8 bases from J, with 25 bases in between. The CDR3 is made up of 16 amino acids. DNA for the CDR3: TGTGCCAGCCTCCCGGTACTAGGGAAAGAGATCCATGAGCAGTTCTTC. Translation: CASLPVLGKEIHEQFF.

V usage is TRBV18 and J usage is TRBJ2-2, with TRBD2 matching over 10 bases. V shed 3 bases and J 7 bases; nucleotides not matched to a gene: 8. Looked up from germline, CDR1 is KGHSH and CDR2 is LQKENI. The CDR3 is 16 amino acids. CDR3 protein: CASSPPSSGSVGELFF. In nucleotides, the CDR3 is TGTGCCAGCTCACCCCCGTCTAGCGGGAGCGTCGGGGAGCTGTTTTTT.

This chain links TRBV6-4 with TRBJ2-3; D perhaps matches TRBD1 (7 bases). Germline V gene sequence: CDR1 MRHNA, CDR2 SNTAGT. The ends were cut back, 9 bases at V and 3 bases at J, with 37 bases in the middle. There are 21 residues in the CDR3. CDR3 DNA: TGTGCCAGGACTGACCTTGAACAGGGGAGGAGTGTGGAAAGGGGTACAGATACGCAGTATTTT. Translation gives CARTDLEQGRSVERGTDTQYF.

This chain connects TRBV7-9 to TRBJ2-3; tentative D call: TRBD2 (5 bases). Deletions cut 2 bases from V and 0 bases from J, with 12 bases between. The CDR3 totals 16 residues. Germline V gives CDR1 SEHNR, CDR2 FQNEAQ (reference sequence). The CDR3 loop is CASSLLRTGSTDTQYF. As DNA, the CDR3 is TGTGCCAGCAGCTTATTAAGGACGGGGAGCACAGATACGCAGTATTTT.

The J gene is TRBJ2-1, the V gene TRBV11-3; a weak D match, TRBD2 (6 bases). The V gene lost 5 bases and the J gene lost 2 bases, with 13 bases spanning the gap. Germline V gene data show CDR1 as SGHNT and CDR2 as YENEEA. The length of the CDR3 is 15 residues. As DNA, the CDR3 is TGTGCCAGCAGCCCTGGCGGGGCCACCTACAATGAGCAGTTCTTC. It is translated as CASSPGGATYNEQFF.

V and J are TRBV6-1 and TRBJ2-3; 9 bases are a match to TRBD1. The V gene's germline CDR1 is MNHNS and CDR2 SASEGT. This CDR3 is 15 amino acids long. Germline trimming cut 5 bases from V and 5 bases from J; bases unmatched to any gene: 8. The CDR3 nucleotides read TGTGCCAGCAGTCAGACAGGGGGTGGTGGAGATACGCAGTATTTT. This translates into CASSQTGGGGDTQYF.

V is TRBV10-2 and J is TRBJ2-3; 11 nucleotides match TRBD2. CDR1 and CDR2 from the germline V gene are WSHSY and SAAADI. V gave up 6 bases and J gave up 2 bases; unmatched junction bases: 4. The length of the CDR3 is 15 residues. The CDR3 is CASRRGLADTDTQYF. CDR3 nucleotides: TGCGCCAGCAGGAGGGGACTAGCGGACACAGATACGCAGTATTTT.

The chain is built from TRBV29-1 and TRBJ2-2; a possible D gene is TRBD1 (5 bases). Per the germline V gene, CDR1 is SQVTM and CDR2 is ANQGSEA. CDR3 length: 15 residues. The V and J ends lost 2 bases and 7 bases respectively, with 17 bases between them. CDR3 region: CSVETRVSMGGELFF. CDR3 nucleotide sequence: TGCAGCGTTGAAACCAGGGTGTCGATGGGCGGGGAGCTGTTTTTT.

Points on this clone: At one end, the junction sequence differs from germline, possibly due to a read error. The V gene is TRBV12-5, the J gene TRBJ2-6, with 8 bases fitting TRBD1. CDR1 and CDR2 from the germline V gene are LGHNT and FRNRAP. The CDR3 contains 15 residues. The CDR3 nucleotides read TGTGCTAGTGGGTTGGACAGGGCTGGGGCCAACGTCCTGACTTTC. Encoded protein: CASGLDRAGANVLTF.

This clone occurred once. The chain employs TRBV9 and TRBJ2-7; no reliable D call. V was cut by 3 bases and J by 5 bases, with 6 bases left in between. The CDR3 runs to 11 residues. Germline CDR1 SGDLS, CDR2 YYNGEE. The CDR3 DNA is TGTGCCAGCAGCGACCGGGACGAGCAGTACTTC. It specifies CASSDRDEQYF.

The V call is TRBV4-1, the J call TRBJ2-1; tentative D call: TRBD2 (5 bases). V was pared by 1 base and J by 6 bases, with 13 bases between. The CDR3 spans 15 residues. Germline lookup yields CDR1 MGHRA and CDR2 YSYEKL. CDR3 loop: CASSQAPTRGNEQFF. The CDR3 DNA sequence: TGCGCCAGCAGCCAAGCCCCGACTCGGGGCAATGAGCAGTTCTTC.

V gene TRBV6-4 combines with J gene TRBJ2-3, with 10 bases lining up with TRBD2. Trimming at V came to 0 bases and at J to 0 bases, leaving 6 bases not matched to a gene. This CDR3 has 18 residues. Germline CDR1 and CDR2: MRHNA and SNTAGT. CDR3 coding DNA: TGTGCCAGCAGTGACTCGGAACTGACTAGCGGGAGCACAGATACGCAGTATTTT. Translated: CASSDSELTSGSTDTQYF.

As to this clone: The junction does not match germline at one end; this may be a read error. The rearrangement joins TRBV7-9 to TRBJ2-7, with a weak D call TRBD1 (6 bases). The CDR3 consists of 15 residues. Per the germline V gene, CDR1 is SEHNR and CDR2 is FQNEAQ (reference sequence). CDR3 residues: CSSSLLAGVLYEQYF. DNA for the CDR3: TGTTCCAGCAGCTTACTGGCAGGGGTTCTCTACGAGCAGTACTTC.

This clone was recorded once. The V gene is TRBV7-2, the J gene TRBJ1-1; 8 positions agree with TRBD1. Looked up from germline, CDR1 is SGHTA and CDR2 is FQGNSA. The CDR3 consists of 14 residues. Unmatched junction bases numbered 5, after V lost 3 bases and J lost 5 bases. The CDR3 region has the DNA TGTGCCAGCAGCTTTACACAGGGGGGTACTGAAGCTTTCTTT. Translation gives CASSFTQGGTEAFF.

The chain recombines TRBV19 with TRBJ2-2, with 15 nucleotides matching TRBD2. V was clipped by 6 bases and J by 5 bases; unmatched bases: 10. This CDR3 spans 18 amino acids. The V gene's germline CDR1 is LNHDA and CDR2 SQIVND (reference sequence). The CDR3 here is CASSQVGLAGGGTGELFF. CDR3 DNA sequence: TGTGCCAGTAGCCAAGTGGGACTAGCGGGAGGTGGTACCGGGGAGCTGTTTTTT.

The rearrangement links TRBV27 to TRBJ2-7; 7 bases fit TRBD1. The V and J ends lost 5 bases and 9 bases, in that order; junction bases with no gene match: 13. This CDR3 has 14 amino acids. The germline V gene encodes CDR1 MNHEY and CDR2 SMNVEV (reference sequence). In nucleotides, the CDR3 is TGTGCCAGCAGTCCCCCCGGGACAGAACGAGGGCAGTACTTC. Translating gives CASSPPGTERGQYF.

The chain couples TRBV2 to TRBJ2-7, with 8 bases identical to TRBD2. Germline CDR1 and CDR2: SNHLY and FYNNEI. The V gene end was trimmed by 5 bases and the J gene end by 2 bases; junction bases not matched to a gene: 5. CDR3 length: 14 residues. CDR3 DNA: TGTGCCAGCAGTTTCGGCGGGGGGACCTACGAGCAGTACTTC. Residues: CASSFGGGTYEQYF.

The chain employs TRBV30 and TRBJ2-1; 16 bases are a match to TRBD2. The CDR3 covers 18 residues. Germline CDR1 reads GTSNPN; CDR2 reads SVGIG (reference sequence). The junction had 7 bases not matched to a gene; V was cut back by 0 bases and J by 5 bases. The CDR3 DNA sequence: TGTGCCTGGAGTGTCGGGACTAGCGGGAGGGCCGGAGACAATGAGCAGTTCTTC. It yields the protein CAWSVGTSGRAGDNEQFF.